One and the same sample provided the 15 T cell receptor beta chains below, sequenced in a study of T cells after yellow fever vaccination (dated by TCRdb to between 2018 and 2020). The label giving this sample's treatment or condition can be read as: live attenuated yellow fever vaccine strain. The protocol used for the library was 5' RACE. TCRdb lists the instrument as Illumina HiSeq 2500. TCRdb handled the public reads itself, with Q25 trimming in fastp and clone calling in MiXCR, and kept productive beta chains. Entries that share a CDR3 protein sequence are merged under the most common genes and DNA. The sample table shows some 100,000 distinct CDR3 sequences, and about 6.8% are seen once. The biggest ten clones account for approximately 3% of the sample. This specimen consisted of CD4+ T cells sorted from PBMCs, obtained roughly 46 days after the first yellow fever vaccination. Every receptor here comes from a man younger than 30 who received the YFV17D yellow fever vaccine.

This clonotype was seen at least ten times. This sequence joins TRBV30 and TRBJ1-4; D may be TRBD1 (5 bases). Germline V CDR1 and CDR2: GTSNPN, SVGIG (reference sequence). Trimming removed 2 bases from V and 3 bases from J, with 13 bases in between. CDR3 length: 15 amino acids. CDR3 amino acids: CAWSRGAGSNEKLFF. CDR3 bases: TGTGCCTGGAGTAGAGGGGCAGGGTCTAATGAAAAACTGTTTTTT.

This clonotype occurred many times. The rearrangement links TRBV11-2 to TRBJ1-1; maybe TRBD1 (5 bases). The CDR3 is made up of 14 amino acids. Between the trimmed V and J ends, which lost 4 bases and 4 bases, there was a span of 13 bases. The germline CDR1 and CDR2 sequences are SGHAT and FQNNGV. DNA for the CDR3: TGTGCCAGCAGCTCACGACAGTCAAGCACTGAAGCTTTCTTT. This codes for CASSSRQSSTEAFF.

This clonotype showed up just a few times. This chain's CDR3 is CASSPPGRSGTEAFF. For the CDR3, the DNA is TGTGCCAGCTCACCACCCGGGAGGTCGGGCACTGAAGCTTTCTTT. The chain carries TRBV18 and TRBJ1-1; D is unclear. The CDR3 has 15 amino acids. V dropped 0 bases and J dropped 4 bases, with 12 bases sitting between them. Germline CDR1 is KGHSH and CDR2 is LQKENI.

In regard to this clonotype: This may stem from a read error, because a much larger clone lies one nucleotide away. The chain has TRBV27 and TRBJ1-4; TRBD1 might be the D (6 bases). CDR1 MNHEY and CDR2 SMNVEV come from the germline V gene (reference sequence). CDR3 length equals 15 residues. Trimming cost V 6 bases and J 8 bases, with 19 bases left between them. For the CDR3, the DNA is TGTGCCAGCAGCAGCTATGGGACAAGGGAGGAAAAACTGTTTTTT. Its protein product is CASSSYGTREEKLFF.

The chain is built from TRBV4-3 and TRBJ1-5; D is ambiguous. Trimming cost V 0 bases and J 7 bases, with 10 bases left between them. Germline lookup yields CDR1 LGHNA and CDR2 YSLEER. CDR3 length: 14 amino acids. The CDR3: CASSQEAGNQPQHF. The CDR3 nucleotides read TGCGCCAGCAGCCAAGAGGCGGGGAACCAGCCCCAGCATTTT.

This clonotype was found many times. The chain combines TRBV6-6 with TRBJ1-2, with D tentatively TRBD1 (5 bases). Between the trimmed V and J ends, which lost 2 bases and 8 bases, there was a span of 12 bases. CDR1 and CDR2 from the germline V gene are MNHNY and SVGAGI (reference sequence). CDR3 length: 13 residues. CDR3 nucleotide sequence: TGTGCCAGCAGTTACAGGGGCGAGGAAGGCTACACCTTC. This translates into CASSYRGEEGYTF.

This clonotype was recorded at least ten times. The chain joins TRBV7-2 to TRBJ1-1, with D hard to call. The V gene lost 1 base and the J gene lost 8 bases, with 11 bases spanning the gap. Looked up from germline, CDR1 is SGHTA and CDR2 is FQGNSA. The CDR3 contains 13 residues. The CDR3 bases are TGTGCCAGCAGCTTAGGGCGTCAGCGCGAAGCTTTCTTT. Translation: CASSLGRQREAFF.

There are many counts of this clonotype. CDR3 region: CATSREYTISGANVLTF. The CDR3 nucleotides are TGTGCCACCAGCAGAGAATACACCATCTCTGGGGCCAACGTCCTGACTTTC. The chain has TRBV15 and TRBJ2-6, with no clear D. This CDR3 is 17 amino acids long. Germline-derived CDR1 and CDR2 are LNHNV and YYDKDF (reference sequence). V lost 0 bases and J lost 0, with 9 bases in between.

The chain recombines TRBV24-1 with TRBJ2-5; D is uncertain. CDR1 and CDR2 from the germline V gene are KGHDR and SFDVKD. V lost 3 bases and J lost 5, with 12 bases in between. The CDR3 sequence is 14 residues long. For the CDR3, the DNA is TGTGCCACCAGTGATCCCGGGTCCCTGGAGACCCAGTACTTC. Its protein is CATSDPGSLETQYF.

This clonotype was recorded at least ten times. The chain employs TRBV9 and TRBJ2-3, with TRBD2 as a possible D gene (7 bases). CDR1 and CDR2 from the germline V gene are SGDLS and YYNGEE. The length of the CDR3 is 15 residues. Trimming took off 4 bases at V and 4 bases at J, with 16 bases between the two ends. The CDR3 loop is CASSPREGVADTQYF. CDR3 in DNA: TGTGCCAGCAGCCCGAGGGAGGGGGTTGCAGATACGCAGTATTTT.

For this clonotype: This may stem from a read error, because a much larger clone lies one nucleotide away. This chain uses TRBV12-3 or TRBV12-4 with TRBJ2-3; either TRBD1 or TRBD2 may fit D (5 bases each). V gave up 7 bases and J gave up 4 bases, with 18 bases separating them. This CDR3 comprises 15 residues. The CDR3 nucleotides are TGTGCCAGCACCATTGATGGGGGTTCCTCAGATACGCAGTATTTT. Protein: CASTIDGGSSDTQYF.

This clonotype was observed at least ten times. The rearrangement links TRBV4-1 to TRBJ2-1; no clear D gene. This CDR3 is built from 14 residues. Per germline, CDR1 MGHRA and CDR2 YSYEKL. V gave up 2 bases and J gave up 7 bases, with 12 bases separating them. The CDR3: CASSQFPVGNEQFF. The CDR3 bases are TGCGCCAGCAGCCAATTCCCAGTAGGGAATGAGCAGTTCTTC.

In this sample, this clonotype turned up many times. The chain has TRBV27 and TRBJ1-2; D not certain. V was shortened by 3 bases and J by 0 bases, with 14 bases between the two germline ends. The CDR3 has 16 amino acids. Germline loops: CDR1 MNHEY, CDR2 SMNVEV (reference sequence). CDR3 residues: CASSLWGTQSNYGYTF. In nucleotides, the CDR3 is TGTGCCAGCAGTTTGTGGGGAACGCAGTCTAACTATGGCTACACCTTC.

The CDR3: CASTSSGGDTQYF. CDR3 nucleotide sequence: TGTGCCAGCACCTCAAGCGGGGGAGATACGCAGTATTTT. The chain links TRBV12-3 or TRBV12-4 to TRBJ2-3; the match to TRBD2 covers 8 bases. The length of the CDR3 is 13 residues. V lost 7 bases to trimming and J lost 5 bases; unmatched junction nucleotides: 5.

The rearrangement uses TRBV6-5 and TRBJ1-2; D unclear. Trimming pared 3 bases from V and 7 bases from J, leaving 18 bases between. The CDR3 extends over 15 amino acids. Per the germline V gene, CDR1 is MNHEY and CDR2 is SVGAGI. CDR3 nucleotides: TGTGCCAGCAGTTATAGCCCCGGCCAAGCAGGTGGCTACACCTTC. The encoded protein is CASSYSPGQAGGYTF.